This is a list of T cell receptor beta chains from one sample in a study of shared clonotypes between healthy human individuals. Some clones are missing from TCRdb's copy, which holds only in-frame ones; the method was immunoSEQ multiplex PCR. The sample includes roughly 2.1 million clones, about 92% of them seen just once. The source material was naive CD8+ T cells from PBMCs. These receptor sequences come from a man between 18 and 29 years old in good health. Some clones in this sample may be carry-over from other donors' samples. CDR3s include the opening cysteine and the closing phenylalanine or tryptophan. Fields, in order: CDR3 DNA, CDR3 protein, J gene, D gene, clone size, V gene. The D gene is left open where the match is weak. Not every row has a clone size; where given, it reads once, few, many or a size class.

CDR3 DNA: TGTGCCAGCAGTTACTCGACAGGGGGCGTCGATGGCTACACCTTC
CDR3 protein: CASSYSTGGVDGYTF
J gene: TRBJ1-2
D gene: TRBD1
clone size: NA
V gene: TRBV6-5

CDR3 DNA: TGCAGCGTTGAACCCCAGCGGGGCAAACAAGAGACCCAGTACTTC
CDR3 protein: CSVEPQRGKQETQYF
J gene: TRBJ2-5
D gene: TRBD2
clone size: NA
V gene: TRBV29-1

CDR3 DNA: TGTGCCAGCAGTCTCCGAGCCGAATATGTTGGCTACACCTTC
CDR3 protein: CASSLRAEYVGYTF
J gene: TRBJ1-2
D gene: NA
clone size: once
V gene: TRBV27

CDR3 DNA: TGTGCCAGCAGCCCTTTCGGGGGCGAGAGCACAGATACGCAGTATTTT
CDR3 protein: CASSPFGGESTDTQYF
J gene: TRBJ2-3
D gene: NA
clone size: NA
V gene: TRBV5-6

CDR3 DNA: TGTGCCAGCAGCTTAGAAGGGACGGGCGCCCGAGAGACCCAGTACTTC
CDR3 protein: CASSLEGTGARETQYF
J gene: TRBJ2-5
D gene: NA
clone size: NA
V gene: TRBV11-2

CDR3 DNA: TGTGCCAGCAGTGATAGTAGCGGGAGCTCCTACGAGCAGTACTTC
CDR3 protein: CASSDSSGSSYEQYF
J gene: TRBJ2-7
D gene: TRBD2
clone size: NA
V gene: TRBV2

CDR3 DNA: TGTGCCAGCAGTTACTCGATGGGCTACACTGAAGCTTTCTTT
CDR3 protein: CASSYSMGYTEAFF
J gene: TRBJ1-1
D gene: NA
clone size: NA
V gene: TRBV6-5

CDR3 DNA: TGTGCCAGCAGCGGATCGACAACTAGCGATAGCTCCTACGAGCAGTACTTC
CDR3 protein: CASSGSTTSDSSYEQYF
J gene: TRBJ2-7
D gene: TRBD2
clone size: few
V gene: TRBV5-6

CDR3 DNA: TGTGCCAGCAGTTACCTGGGGGAGGGTTTCTTT
CDR3 protein: CASSYLGEGFF
J gene: TRBJ1-1
D gene: NA
clone size: NA
V gene: TRBV6-1

CDR3 DNA: TGTGGCCGGGACAGGGGTTTCGGAGAGACCCAGTACTTC
CDR3 protein: CGRDRGFGETQYF
J gene: TRBJ2-5
D gene: TRBD1
clone size: NA
V gene: TRBV2

CDR3 DNA: TGCGCCAGCAGTGTGGGACGCGCAATGAACACTGAAGCTTTCTTT
CDR3 protein: CASSVGRAMNTEAFF
J gene: TRBJ1-1
D gene: NA
clone size: few
V gene: TRBV4-3